This T cell receptor beta chain is from a study of cytomegalovirus exposure and HLA in healthy donors. General study results and limits: With DRB1 most and HLA-C fewest, TCR association rates differed between HLA loci in a later analysis. The authors enumerated some 170 TCR beta chains as linked to cytomegalovirus.

The PCR had 60 Vbeta and 13 Jbeta primers. The data were produced by immunoSEQ multiplex PCR, yet TCRdb's version contains in-frame clones alone and is incomplete. The sample records under 150,000 clones, about 63% being singletons. Losses at the gene ends were 3 bases for V and 1 base for J; bases not matched to a gene: 15. There are 19 residues in the CDR3. Germline loops: CDR1 SEHNR, CDR2 FQNEAQ (reference sequence). In the case of this clone: Its antigen remains unidentified.

The sequencing input was PBMCs. The receptor's source is a man aged 25 to 40 in good health and CMV-seropositive. The rearrangement joins TRBV7-9 to TRBJ2-1; TRBD2 matches at 7 bases. The CDR3 spells CASSLRGGPSGRSYNEQFF. The CDR3 DNA sequence: TGTGCCAGCAGCTTGCGCGGGGGACCGTCAGGGAGGTCCTACAATGAGCAGTTCTTC.